The source of this TCR beta chain is a study of blood T cells in healthy people across ages. The study, taken as a whole, reports: Comparison with aged donors showed that long-lived donors had more naive CD4+ cells and higher diversity.

This CDR3 comprises 15 residues. V was clipped by 0 bases and J by 10 bases; unmatched bases: 9. Germline CDR1 and CDR2: LGHNA and YSLEER. Each donor supplied roughly 9.2 milliliters of peripheral blood. With respect to this clonotype: Its antigen is still unknown.

PCR was performed a second time for about 7 to 12 cycles using a sample-barcoded 5' primer and a J-beta primer mix. TCRdb re-called the 5' RACE reads through MiXCR, storing one row per CDR3 protein. The data contain fewer than 2 million distinct CDR3 sequences, more than 35% of them singletons. The sequence was collected from a human donor in good health. The rearrangement links TRBV4-3 to TRBJ1-1; 9 positions agree with TRBD1. The sequenced sample was blood. The CDR3 DNA is TGCGCCAGCAGCCAAGAAAGGGACAGGGCCGGGGGAGCTTTCTTT. Its protein product is CASSQERDRAGGAFF.